The rows below give T cell receptor beta chains drawn from one sample of a study of CD8 T cells in Susac syndrome. TCRdb used MiXCR to reprocess the immunoSEQ multiplex PCR reads, holding one entry per CDR3 protein. The sample contains about 82,000 distinct CDR3 sequences, approximately 96% of which appear only once. Sequencing was done on a sample of CD8+ T cells from PBMCs. All receptors come from a human donor with Susac syndrome. CDR3s include the opening cysteine and the closing phenylalanine or tryptophan. The order of the fields is CDR3 length, clone size, D gene, V gene, J gene, CDR3 DNA, CDR3 protein. D genes are given only for firm matches. Rows may omit the clone size; those that give it use once, few, many or a size class.

cdr3_length: 15
clone_size: NA
d_call: NA
v_call: TRBV20-1
j_call: TRBJ2-4
cdr3_nt: TGCAGTGCTATTGATAGGTGGGGGTTGGAAAACATTCAGTACTTC
cdr3_aa: CSAIDRWGLENIQYF

cdr3_length: 16
clone_size: NA
d_call: TRBD1
v_call: TRBV12-3/TRBV12-4
j_call: TRBJ1-2
cdr3_nt: TGTGCCAGCAGTTCTTTTCTCGGACAGGGGGCGTATGGCTACACCTTC
cdr3_aa: CASSSFLGQGAYGYTF

cdr3_length: 12
clone_size: NA
d_call: NA
v_call: TRBV28
j_call: TRBJ1-2
cdr3_nt: TGTGCCAGCAGTTCCGGACTGGTTGGCTACACCTTC
cdr3_aa: CASSSGLVGYTF

cdr3_length: 11
clone_size: NA
d_call: NA
v_call: TRBV30
j_call: TRBJ2-2
cdr3_nt: TGTGCCTGGAGCGAGACTGGGGAGCTGTTTTTT
cdr3_aa: CAWSETGELFF

cdr3_length: 16
clone_size: NA
d_call: TRBD1
v_call: TRBV23-1
j_call: TRBJ2-3
cdr3_nt: TGCGCCAGCGAAGAGGAAGAGGGGGCGCACGCAGATACGCAGTATTTT
cdr3_aa: CASEEEEGAHADTQYF

cdr3_length: 12
clone_size: NA
d_call: NA
v_call: TRBV5-1
j_call: TRBJ1-2
cdr3_nt: TGCGCCAGCAGCTCCGACAGTTATGGCTACACCTTC
cdr3_aa: CASSSDSYGYTF

cdr3_length: 16
clone_size: NA
d_call: TRBD2
v_call: TRBV27
j_call: TRBJ2-3
cdr3_nt: TGTGCCAGCAGTGCCCTAGCGGGGGGGCCCACAGATACGCAGTATTTT
cdr3_aa: CASSALAGGPTDTQYF

cdr3_length: 15
clone_size: NA
d_call: TRBD1
v_call: TRBV6-6
j_call: TRBJ2-7
cdr3_nt: TGTGCCAGCACGCGACGGGACAGGGGTGGCAACGAGCAGTACTTC
cdr3_aa: CASTRRDRGGNEQYF

cdr3_length: 16
clone_size: NA
d_call: NA
v_call: TRBV9
j_call: TRBJ1-2
cdr3_nt: TGTGCCAGCAGCGTAGGAGTTACAGGGAGCAACTATGGCTACACCTTC
cdr3_aa: CASSVGVTGSNYGYTF

cdr3_length: 13
clone_size: NA
d_call: TRBD2
v_call: TRBV10-3
j_call: TRBJ2-1
cdr3_nt: TGTGCCCGCCGGGGGGTAGTAGACAATGAGCAGTTCTTC
cdr3_aa: CARRGVVDNEQFF

cdr3_length: 13
clone_size: NA
d_call: NA
v_call: TRBV24-1
j_call: TRBJ1-1
cdr3_nt: TGTGCCACCAGTGACCCGGGAATAACTGAAGCTTTCTTT
cdr3_aa: CATSDPGITEAFF

cdr3_length: 12
clone_size: NA
d_call: NA
v_call: TRBV6-2/TRBV6-3
j_call: TRBJ1-5
cdr3_nt: TGTGCCAGCAGTTATGGGACGTTGGCCCAGCATTTT
cdr3_aa: CASSYGTLAQHF

cdr3_length: 16
clone_size: NA
d_call: TRBD1
v_call: TRBV6-6
j_call: TRBJ2-6
cdr3_nt: TGTGCCAGCGGAGCGCAGGGGGCAGGTGGGGCCAACGTCCTGACTTTC
cdr3_aa: CASGAQGAGGANVLTF

cdr3_length: 13
clone_size: NA
d_call: TRBD1
v_call: TRBV19
j_call: TRBJ1-2
cdr3_nt: TGTGCCAGTAGCGAAGTGACAGGGAGAGGCTACACCTTC
cdr3_aa: CASSEVTGRGYTF

cdr3_length: 12
clone_size: NA
d_call: NA
v_call: TRBV7-2
j_call: TRBJ1-2
cdr3_nt: TGTGCCAGCAGCCTACGAACTAATGGCTACACCTTC
cdr3_aa: CASSLRTNGYTF

cdr3_length: 17
clone_size: NA
d_call: TRBD2
v_call: TRBV24-1
j_call: TRBJ2-5
cdr3_nt: TGTGCCACCAGTGATTCCAGACTAGCGGGGGGCCAAGAGACCCAGTACTTC
cdr3_aa: CATSDSRLAGGQETQYF

cdr3_length: 14
clone_size: NA
d_call: NA
v_call: TRBV27
j_call: TRBJ1-5
cdr3_nt: TGTGCCAGCAGTTGGGGTGGGGGCAATCAGCCCCAGCATTTT
cdr3_aa: CASSWGGGNQPQHF

cdr3_length: 17
clone_size: NA
d_call: NA
v_call: TRBV20-1
j_call: TRBJ1-5
cdr3_nt: TGCAGTGCTAGAGATTCCCGGCACCCCGTTAGCAATCAGCCCCAGCATTTT
cdr3_aa: CSARDSRHPVSNQPQHF

cdr3_length: 12
clone_size: NA
d_call: NA
v_call: TRBV15
j_call: TRBJ1-6
cdr3_nt: TGTGCCACCAGCAGGGGTAATTCACCCCTCCACTTT
cdr3_aa: CATSRGNSPLHF

cdr3_length: 16
clone_size: NA
d_call: TRBD1
v_call: TRBV6-1
j_call: TRBJ2-3
cdr3_nt: TGTGCCAGCAGTCTTGGGACAGCTACTAGCACAGATACGCAGTATTTT
cdr3_aa: CASSLGTATSTDTQYF

cdr3_length: 14
clone_size: NA
d_call: TRBD1
v_call: TRBV6-5
j_call: TRBJ1-6
cdr3_nt: TGTGCCAGCAGCCCGGGACAGCTGAATTCACCCCTCCACTTT
cdr3_aa: CASSPGQLNSPLHF

cdr3_length: 14
clone_size: few
d_call: NA
v_call: TRBV7-9
j_call: TRBJ2-3
cdr3_nt: TGTGCCAGCAGCTTGGTTGCAGGCACAGATACGCAGTATTTT
cdr3_aa: CASSLVAGTDTQYF

cdr3_length: 14
clone_size: NA
d_call: NA
v_call: TRBV27
j_call: TRBJ2-1
cdr3_nt: TGTGCCAGCAGTTTATGGGGGCTCTACAATGAGCAGTTCTTC
cdr3_aa: CASSLWGLYNEQFF

cdr3_length: 13
clone_size: NA
d_call: NA
v_call: TRBV7-2
j_call: TRBJ2-3
cdr3_nt: TGTGCCAGCAGCCGACTAGAGGTTTATACGCAGTATTTT
cdr3_aa: CASSRLEVYTQYF

cdr3_length: 17
clone_size: NA
d_call: TRBD1
v_call: TRBV3-1
j_call: TRBJ2-4
cdr3_nt: TGTGCCAGCAGCCAAGACAGGACGGGACAGGGGGAAAACATTCAGTACTTC
cdr3_aa: CASSQDRTGQGENIQYF

cdr3_length: 16
clone_size: NA
d_call: NA
v_call: TRBV19
j_call: TRBJ1-5
cdr3_nt: TGTGCCAGTAGTATAGTAGTCAGGGCTCCCAATCAGCCCCAGCATTTT
cdr3_aa: CASSIVVRAPNQPQHF

cdr3_length: 15
clone_size: NA
d_call: TRBD2
v_call: TRBV11-3
j_call: TRBJ2-3
cdr3_nt: TGTGCCAGCAGCCGTTCCGGGACTAGCCTGGATACGCAGTATTTT
cdr3_aa: CASSRSGTSLDTQYF

cdr3_length: 12
clone_size: NA
d_call: NA
v_call: TRBV20-1
j_call: TRBJ2-3
cdr3_nt: TGCAGTACATATACCAACACAGATACGCAGTATTTT
cdr3_aa: CSTYTNTDTQYF

cdr3_length: 13
clone_size: once
d_call: NA
v_call: TRBV20-1
j_call: TRBJ1-1
cdr3_nt: TGCAGTGCCCTGGGACTCAAGAACACTGAAGCTTTCTTT
cdr3_aa: CSALGLKNTEAFF

cdr3_length: 15
clone_size: NA
d_call: NA
v_call: TRBV7-8
j_call: TRBJ2-3
cdr3_nt: TGTGCCAGCAGCTTCCGAGCGGCCATCACAGATACGCAGTATTTT
cdr3_aa: CASSFRAAITDTQYF

cdr3_length: 13
clone_size: NA
d_call: TRBD1
v_call: TRBV5-4
j_call: TRBJ1-1
cdr3_nt: TGTGCCAGCAGCCCCGGGACAGGGGGCCTGTCTTTCTTT
cdr3_aa: CASSPGTGGLSFF

cdr3_length: 13
clone_size: NA
d_call: NA
v_call: TRBV20-1
j_call: TRBJ2-2
cdr3_nt: TGCAGTGCTCCTCGGGCCCGGAACGGGGAGCTGTTTTTT
cdr3_aa: CSAPRARNGELFF

cdr3_length: 16
clone_size: once
d_call: NA
v_call: TRBV2
j_call: TRBJ1-6
cdr3_nt: TGTGCCAGCAGGGAAGACAGAGCAGGGCTCAATTCACCCCTCCACTTT
cdr3_aa: CASREDRAGLNSPLHF

cdr3_length: 15
clone_size: once
d_call: NA
v_call: TRBV6-2/TRBV6-3
j_call: TRBJ2-2
cdr3_nt: TGTGCCAGCAGGGCGAGCCCGCCGAACACCGGGGAGCTGTTTTTT
cdr3_aa: CASRASPPNTGELFF

cdr3_length: 16
clone_size: NA
d_call: NA
v_call: TRBV28
j_call: TRBJ2-5
cdr3_nt: TGTGCCAGCAGTTTGGGGGGGCGACCAGCAGGGGAGACCCAGTACTTC
cdr3_aa: CASSLGGRPAGETQYF

cdr3_length: 12
clone_size: NA
d_call: TRBD2
v_call: TRBV30
j_call: TRBJ2-5
cdr3_nt: TGTGCCTGGGAGCGGGGGAAAGAGACCCAGTACTTC
cdr3_aa: CAWERGKETQYF

cdr3_length: 14
clone_size: NA
d_call: TRBD1
v_call: TRBV12-3/TRBV12-4
j_call: TRBJ1-1
cdr3_nt: TGTGCCAGCAGTTGGGGACAGATGAACACTGAAGCTTTCTTT
cdr3_aa: CASSWGQMNTEAFF

cdr3_length: 15
clone_size: NA
d_call: TRBD1
v_call: TRBV19
j_call: TRBJ2-3
cdr3_nt: TGTGCCAGTAGGGACCCGACAGGGTACACAGATACGCAGTATTTT
cdr3_aa: CASRDPTGYTDTQYF

cdr3_length: 12
clone_size: NA
d_call: NA
v_call: TRBV11-1
j_call: TRBJ2-1
cdr3_nt: TGTGCCAGCAGCTTACTAGGGCATCCGCAGTTCTTC
cdr3_aa: CASSLLGHPQFF

cdr3_length: 14
clone_size: NA
d_call: NA
v_call: TRBV24-1
j_call: TRBJ2-3
cdr3_nt: TGTGCCACCAGTACTTGGGGGGGCGAAGATACGCAGTATTTT
cdr3_aa: CATSTWGGEDTQYF

cdr3_length: 10
clone_size: NA
d_call: NA
v_call: TRBV29-1
j_call: TRBJ1-1
cdr3_nt: TGCAGCGCCTACCCAGGTGAAGCTTTCTTT
cdr3_aa: CSAYPGEAFF

cdr3_length: 14
clone_size: NA
d_call: NA
v_call: TRBV27
j_call: TRBJ2-7
cdr3_nt: TGTGCCAGCAGTTTAATCCCAGGACGGTACGAGCAGTACTTC
cdr3_aa: CASSLIPGRYEQYF

cdr3_length: 17
clone_size: NA
d_call: TRBD1
v_call: TRBV7-9
j_call: TRBJ1-6
cdr3_nt: TGTGCCAGCAGCAGCCATGATCAACAGGGGATGGGTTCACCCCTCCACTTT
cdr3_aa: CASSSHDQQGMGSPLHF

cdr3_length: 13
clone_size: once
d_call: NA
v_call: TRBV19
j_call: TRBJ2-1
cdr3_nt: TGTGCCAGTAGTAGGGGCAGCTACAATGAGCAGTTCTTC
cdr3_aa: CASSRGSYNEQFF

cdr3_length: 14
clone_size: NA
d_call: NA
v_call: TRBV29-1
j_call: TRBJ1-1
cdr3_nt: TGCAGCGTTGAAGTGCCTCGGCGGGGAACTGAAGCTTTCTTT
cdr3_aa: CSVEVPRRGTEAFF